This is a list of T cell receptor beta chains from one sample in a study of T cell clones after liver transplantation. Profiling relied on immunoSEQ multiplex PCR, and the TCRdb table lists in-frame clones only, not all of them. The profile shows fewer than 25,000 clones, approximately 88% of them singletons. The sequencing here drew on CD8+ T cells from blood, taken before liver transplant. All receptors come from a human donor who received a liver transplant. CDR3s leave out the opening cysteine and the closing phenylalanine or tryptophan. D genes are given only for firm matches.

V: TRBV6-6; D: .; J: TRBJ2-5; CDR3: ATGPGQETQY
V: TRBV7-3; D: TRBD2; J: TRBJ2-2; CDR3: ASSPQREWSGELF
V: TRBV4-1; D: .; J: TRBJ1-1; CDR3: ASSRVEGYQNENTEAF
V: TRBV15; D: .; J: TRBJ1-5; CDR3: ATSRDVSRGQPQH
V: TRBV29-1; D: .; J: TRBJ2-1; CDR3: SGMVSYNEQF
V: TRBV5-8; D: .; J: TRBJ1-5; CDR3: ASSLPGAWPQH
V: TRBV18; D: .; J: TRBJ1-1; CDR3: ASSPSGGRRTEAF
V: TRBV2; D: .; J: TRBJ2-3; CDR3: ASGDTDTQY
V: TRBV19; D: TRBD1; J: TRBJ1-1; CDR3: ASRWTGTNEAF
V: TRBV9; D: TRBD1; J: TRBJ2-7; CDR3: ASSVYPGGVDEQY
V: TRBV29-1; D: .; J: TRBJ2-7; CDR3: SVAQNEQY
V: TRBV7-9; D: TRBD2; J: TRBJ2-1; CDR3: ASSFPSGRNTEQF
V: TRBV6-5; D: .; J: TRBJ2-7; CDR3: ASSATRDFYEQY
V: TRBV11-2; D: TRBD1; J: TRBJ2-5; CDR3: ASSLRDRKETQY
V: TRBV5-6; D: TRBD1; J: TRBJ2-7; CDR3: ASSSRDRGPYEQY
V: TRBV27; D: TRBD1; J: TRBJ2-1; CDR3: ASSVGTGGRDEQF
V: TRBV21-1; D: .; J: TRBJ2-1; CDR3: ASSKQMGNAF
V: TRBV5-4; D: TRBD2; J: TRBJ2-5; CDR3: ASSWGTSGRRVGETQY
V: TRBV11-1; D: .; J: TRBJ2-5; CDR3: ASSLWRRVETQY
V: TRBV5-6; D: TRBD1; J: TRBJ1-5; CDR3: ASSLWGQGLLNQPQH
V: TRBV27; D: .; J: TRBJ2-7; CDR3: ASSRRTVMGIEQY
V: TRBV7-9; D: .; J: TRBJ2-5; CDR3: ASSPTRAGLQETQY
V: TRBV13; D: .; J: TRBJ2-3; CDR3: ASSLGWGPTDTQY
V: TRBV6-1; D: .; J: TRBJ2-1; CDR3: ASSPGRGAL
V: TRBV19; D: .; J: TRBJ1-1; CDR3: ASRSDAFMNTEAF
V: TRBV5-1; D: TRBD2; J: TRBJ2-5; CDR3: ASSLAAGGGETQY
V: TRBV14; D: .; J: TRBJ2-2; CDR3: ASSPGPVNWGELF
V: TRBV5-8; D: .; J: TRBJ2-3; CDR3: ASSLGSGLLNTQY
V: TRBV19; D: TRBD1; J: TRBJ2-2; CDR3: ASSWGTGGTGELF
V: TRBV5-4; D: .; J: TRBJ2-7; CDR3: ASSLAPGYEQY
V: TRBV28; D: .; J: TRBJ2-7; CDR3: ASSLWRVNEQY
V: TRBV19; D: .; J: TRBJ2-5; CDR3: ASSIGRGPQETQY
V: TRBV5-6; D: .; J: TRBJ1-1; CDR3: ASSLVDTEAF
V: TRBV27; D: .; J: TRBJ1-1; CDR3: ASSPDGGGVNTEAF
V: TRBV21-1; D: .; J: TRBJ2-6; CDR3: ASRSVLATQSRANVLT
V: TRBV7-9; D: .; J: TRBJ2-2; CDR3: ASSSLNSPGELF
V: TRBV11-2; D: TRBD2; J: TRBJ2-1; CDR3: ASSLDQPGFERGAYNEQF
V: TRBV2; D: TRBD2; J: TRBJ2-5; CDR3: ASSDRLAGAYTAQY
V: TRBV19; D: TRBD2; J: TRBJ2-1; CDR3: ASSTLAGGEQF
V: TRBV28; D: TRBD1; J: TRBJ1-1; CDR3: ASSLRGGPTWDTEAF
V: TRBV13; D: .; J: TRBJ2-7; CDR3: ASSLRLDSYEQY
V: TRBV2; D: .; J: TRBJ2-5; CDR3: ASSKEETQY
V: TRBV16; D: TRBD1; J: TRBJ2-3; CDR3: ASSQSSWTGDSTDTQY
V: TRBV14; D: .; J: TRBJ2-1; CDR3: ASSQADHNEQF
V: TRBV2; D: .; J: TRBJ1-2; CDR3: ASRSKGGYGYT
V: TRBV27; D: TRBD1; J: TRBJ1-2; CDR3: ASSKTGQPFWGYT
V: TRBV5-1; D: .; J: TRBJ2-7; CDR3: ASSSGGGLEDEQY
V: TRBV19; D: .; J: TRBJ1-1; CDR3: ASSIVVSSWTEAF
V: TRBV7-9; D: TRBD2; J: TRBJ2-7; CDR3: ASTPTSGSSYEQY
V: TRBV7-6; D: .; J: TRBJ2-7; CDR3: ASSPGPNYEQY
V: TRBV15; D: .; J: TRBJ1-1; CDR3: ATSRDGAGGTEAF
V: TRBV27; D: TRBD1; J: TRBJ2-7; CDR3: ASSLSGQFVYEQY